The 4 T cell receptor beta chains presented below share a single source sample, sequenced in a study of T cell responses to AZD1222 COVID-19 vaccine. Data came from immunoSEQ multiplex PCR; TCRdb stores just in-frame clones and leaves some out. The sample includes about 88,000 clones, approximately 90% of them seen just once. Here the sequenced sample was peripheral blood, taken 28 days after the second AZD1222 dose. The receptors were gathered from an adult who received the AZD1222 COVID-19 vaccine.

This chain joins TRBV20-1 and TRBJ1-3; no clear D. Deletions cut 3 bases from V and 0 bases from J, with 12 bases between. In germline, CDR1 is DFQATT, CDR2 SNEGSKA (reference sequence). The CDR3 contains 15 residues. The chain's CDR3 is CSASIGGYSGNTIYF. DNA for the CDR3: TGCAGTGCTAGTATCGGAGGTTACTCTGGAAACACCATATATTTT.

This clone was recorded once. The chain employs TRBV4-2 and TRBJ2-1; D is unclear. Between the trimmed V and J ends, which lost 4 bases and 10 bases, there was a span of 14 bases. This CDR3 has 13 amino acids. Germline CDR1 LGHNA, CDR2 YNFKEQ. The CDR3 here is CASSRDPAGEQFF. CDR3 in DNA: TGTGCCAGCAGCCGAGATCCGGCTGGCGAGCAGTTCTTC.

The chain has TRBV5-6 and TRBJ2-7; TRBD1 is a possible D gene (5 bases). Trimming shortened V by 2 bases and J by 3 bases, and 12 bases separated the two germline ends. CDR1 and CDR2 (germline): SGHDT, YYEEEE. This CDR3 has 14 residues. CDR3 sequence (DNA): TGTGCCAGCAGCTTTGAAGGACACCTCTACGAGCAGTACTTC. Amino acids: CASSFEGHLYEQYF.

This rearrangement joins TRBV6-5 to TRBJ1-3, with a tentative D call TRBD1 (5 bases). CDR1 MNHEY and CDR2 SVGAGI come from the germline V gene. This CDR3 contains 14 residues. Trimming took 6 bases from V and 5 from J, leaving 14 bases between them. The CDR3 sequence is CASSSTGGRNTIYF. DNA of the CDR3: TGTGCCAGCAGCTCAACGGGGGGAAGAAACACCATATATTTT.